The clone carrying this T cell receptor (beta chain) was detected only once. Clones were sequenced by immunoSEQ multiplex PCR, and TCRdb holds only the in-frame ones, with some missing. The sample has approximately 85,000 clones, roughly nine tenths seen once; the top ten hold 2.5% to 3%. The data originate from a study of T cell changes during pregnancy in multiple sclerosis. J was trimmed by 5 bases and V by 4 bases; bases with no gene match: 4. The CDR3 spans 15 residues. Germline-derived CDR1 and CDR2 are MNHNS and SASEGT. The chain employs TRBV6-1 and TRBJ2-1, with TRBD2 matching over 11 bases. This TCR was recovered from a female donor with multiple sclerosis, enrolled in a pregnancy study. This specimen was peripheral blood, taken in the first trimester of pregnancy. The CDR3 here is CASSAGTSGNNEQFF. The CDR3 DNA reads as TGTGCCAGCAGTGCAGGGACTAGCGGAAACAATGAGCAGTTCTTC.